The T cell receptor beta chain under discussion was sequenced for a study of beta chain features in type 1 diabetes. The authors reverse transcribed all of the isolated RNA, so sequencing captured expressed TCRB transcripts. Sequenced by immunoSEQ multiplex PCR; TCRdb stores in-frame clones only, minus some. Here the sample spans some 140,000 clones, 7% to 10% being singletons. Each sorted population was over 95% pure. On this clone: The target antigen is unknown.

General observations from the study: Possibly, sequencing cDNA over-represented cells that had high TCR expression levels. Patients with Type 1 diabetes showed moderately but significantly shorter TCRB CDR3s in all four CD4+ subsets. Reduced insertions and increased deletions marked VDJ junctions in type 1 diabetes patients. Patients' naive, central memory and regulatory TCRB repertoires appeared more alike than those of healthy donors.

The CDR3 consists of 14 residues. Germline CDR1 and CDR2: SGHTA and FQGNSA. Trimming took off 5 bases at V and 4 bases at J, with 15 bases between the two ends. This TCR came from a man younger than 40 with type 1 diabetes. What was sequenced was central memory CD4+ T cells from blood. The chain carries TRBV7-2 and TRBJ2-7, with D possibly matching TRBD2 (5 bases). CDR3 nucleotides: TGTGCCAGCAGCCGGACCGGACTCATGTACGAGCAGTACTTC. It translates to CASSRTGLMYEQYF.